Below are 8 T cell receptor beta chains sequenced from a single sample in a study of shared clonotypes between healthy human individuals. Some clones are missing from TCRdb's copy, which holds only in-frame ones; the method was immunoSEQ multiplex PCR. Here the sample spans millions of clones, about 95% being singletons. Naive CD8 cells comprised CD45RO-negative, CCR7-positively selected cells, excluding terminally differentiated effector memory CD45RA+ cells. Sequenced sample: naive CD8+ T cells sorted from blood. The source of these receptors is a man in his late teens or twenties in good health.

The CDR3 sequence: CASSLIGQGAYNEQFF. As DNA, the CDR3 is TGTGCCAGCAGCTTAATTGGGCAGGGGGCCTACAATGAGCAGTTCTTC. The V gene is TRBV5-6, the J gene TRBJ2-1, with TRBD1 identical over 7 bases. J was trimmed by 2 bases and V by 2 bases; bases with no gene match: 7. The germline V gene has CDR1 SGHDT and CDR2 YYEEEE. The CDR3 has 16 residues.

The chain links TRBV6-5 to TRBJ2-1, with 14 nucleotides matching TRBD2. The germline V gene has CDR1 MNHEY and CDR2 SVGAGI. The CDR3 runs 15 residues. With 2 bases clipped from V and 9 bases from J, the junction kept 3 bases outside the gene matches. DNA for the CDR3: TGTGCCAGCAGTTACAGGGGACTAGCGGGGGCTGAGCAGTTCTTC. It specifies CASSYRGLAGAEQFF.

This clone showed up just once. The chain combines TRBV6-5 with TRBJ2-5, with 9 bases lining up with TRBD1. The CDR3 has 14 residues. Germline CDR1 MNHEY, CDR2 SVGAGI. After removal of 5 bases from V and 5 bases from J, the junction contained 6 bases not matched to a gene. CDR3 nucleotide sequence: TGTGCCAGCAGTCTACAGACAGGGGGGGAGACCCAGTACTTC. The encoded protein is CASSLQTGGETQYF.

The chain recombines TRBV9 with TRBJ2-7, with 7 bases identical to TRBD2. Trimming cost V 0 bases and J 7 bases; bases outside gene matches: 4. Looked up from germline, CDR1 is SGDLS and CDR2 is YYNGEE. The CDR3 loop spans 13 amino acids. The CDR3 loop reads CASSVDPGGEQYF. CDR3 nucleotides: TGTGCCAGCAGCGTAGACCCGGGAGGAGAGCAGTACTTC.

This clone showed up just once. The chain recombines TRBV4-2 with TRBJ1-3; no firm D call. Trimming removed 0 bases from V and 4 bases from J, with 7 bases in between. The CDR3 is 14 residues long. CDR1 is LGHNA and CDR2 is YNFKEQ in the germline V gene. The CDR3 sequence is CASSQDPTGNTIYF. The CDR3 DNA reads as TGTGCCAGCAGCCAAGATCCTACAGGAAACACCATATATTTT.

The V and J genes are TRBV6-1 and TRBJ2-3, with 8 nucleotides matching TRBD1. This CDR3 comprises 16 residues. J gave up 4 bases and V 1 base, and 7 bases lay outside the gene matches. The germline V gene has CDR1 MNHNS and CDR2 SASEGT. The CDR3, as DNA: TGTGCCAGCAGTGAAGTGGACAGGGATCCTGCAGATACGCAGTATTTT. It translates to CASSEVDRDPADTQYF.

To note about this clone: One end of the junction fails to match germline, which may point to a read error. The chain employs TRBV28 and TRBJ1-2; possible D gene TRBD1, 6 bases. This CDR3 spans 13 amino acids. Looked up from germline, CDR1 is MDHEN and CDR2 is SYDVKM. The chain's CDR3 is CVSAPGQIYGYTF. As DNA, the CDR3 is TGTGTCAGCGCCCCAGGACAGATCTATGGCTACACCTTC.

This clone was observed a handful of times. The gene calls are TRBV7-9 and TRBJ2-5, with 7 positions matching TRBD1. Trimming removed 4 bases from V and 0 bases from J; junction bases left unmatched: 2. The CDR3 spans 14 residues. CDR1 and CDR2 (germline): SEHNR, FQNEAQ (reference sequence). CDR3 sequence reads: CASSSGQDQETQYF. For the CDR3, the DNA is TGTGCCAGCAGCTCCGGACAGGACCAAGAGACCCAGTACTTC.